The next 16 T cell receptor beta chains were all read from a single sample in a study of T cells in women clearing cervical HPV infection. This table comes from immunoSEQ multiplex PCR, and its TCRdb copy is limited to in-frame clones, with some not included. The repertoire shows 25,000 to 40,000 clones; the top ten hold about 4.5%. The sequencing input was blood buffy coat. Every receptor here comes from a woman between 18 and 75 years old with a cervical HPV16 infection that either progressed to CIN3+ or cleared (not recorded which).

A remark on this clone: The observed sequence ends 3 residues before the CDR3 terminus, with the missing tail filled in from the germline J gene. The chain uses TRBV7-1 and TRBJ1-2; D might be TRBD1 (5 bases). TRBV7-1 is an ORF; its function is uncertain. This CDR3 is 21 amino acids long. CDR3 bases read: TGTGCCAGCAGCTCCTGGGGGGTTAGGACTAGCGGGGCACGCTCCTACAATGAC. It translates to CASSSWGVRTSGARSYND. The CDR3 in its entirety is CASSSWGVRTSGARSYNDYTF.

About this clone itself: The read ends 3 residues shy of where the CDR3 ends; the end is completed using the germline J gene. This chain uses TRBV7-2 with TRBJ1-2; D is possibly TRBD1 (6 bases). The CDR3 runs to 15 residues. From germline, CDR1 is SGHTA and CDR2 FQGNSA. CDR3 residues: CASSPTGQSGYDYTF. The covered CDR3 bases are TGTGCCAGCAGCCCTACGGGACAAAGCGGATACGAC.

As regards this clone: Coverage ceases 3 residues before the CDR3 finishes, and the germline J gene fills in the end. The V gene is TRBV30, the J gene TRBJ1-2, with 9 bases that match TRBD1. The CDR3 runs to 14 residues. Germline V gene lookup returns CDR1 GTSNPN and CDR2 SVGIG (reference sequence). Unmatched junction bases numbered 6, after V lost 1 base and J lost 6 bases. The CDR3 protein is CAWSANRGRDGYTF. The sequenced part of the CDR3 DNA is TGTGCCTGGAGTGCCAACAGGGGGCGGGATGGC.

About this clone itself: The read stops 3 residues short of the end of the CDR3; the missing end is completed from the germline J gene. J is TRBJ2-2 and V is TRBV5-1; 7 bases map to TRBD1. Trimming removed 3 bases from V and 0 bases from J; junction bases left unmatched: 8. The CDR3 has 17 amino acids. Germline V gives CDR1 SGHRS, CDR2 YFSETQ. The sequenced CDR3 bases are TGCGCCAGCAGCTCCACGGGACAGTTCGCGAACACCGGGGAG. Protein: CASSSTGQFANTGE. The complete CDR3 reads CASSSTGQFANTGELFF.

In regard to this clone: Sequencing ends 3 residues short of the CDR3 end; the germline J gene provides the rest. The chain couples TRBV20-1 to TRBJ1-1; TRBD1 is a possible D gene (5 bases). The length of the CDR3 is 14 residues. Trimming left V 2 bases short and J 1 base short, with 11 bases between. Germline V gene lookup returns CDR1 DFQATT and CDR2 SNEGSKA (reference sequence). CDR3 region: CSARTNQGNTEAFF. Incomplete CDR3 DNA: TGCAGTGCTAGAACGAATCAGGGGAACACTGAA.

Partial CDR3 DNA: TGCAGCGTTTTACAGGGGACTCGCTCTGGGGCCAACGTG. Its protein product is CSVLQGTRSGANV. The full CDR3 sequence reads CSVLQGTRSGANVLFF. This chain uses TRBV29-1 with TRBJ2-2, with D perhaps matching TRBD1 (7 bases). The CDR3 is cut off 3 residues early in the read; its end comes from the germline J gene. The CDR3 length is 16 residues. The germline CDR1 and CDR2 sequences are SQVTM and ANQGSEA.

In the case of this clone: From the germline J gene comes the end of the CDR3, since the read stops 3 residues before it. The J gene is TRBJ2-7, the V gene TRBV28, with D possibly being TRBD1 (5 bases). The CDR3 sequence is 15 residues long. The germline V gene encodes CDR1 MDHEN and CDR2 SYDVKM. V was trimmed by 3 bases and J by 0 bases, leaving 12 bases between them. The CDR3 is CASSLGLTYSYEQYF. The part of the CDR3 DNA that was read is TGTGCCAGCAGTTTGGGGCTTACCTACTCCTACGAG.

About this clone itself: Read sequence stops 3 residues before the CDR3 end, and the germline J gene provides the missing end. The gene calls are TRBV20-1 and TRBJ2-1; 14 bases are shared with TRBD2. The CDR3 runs to 15 residues. After removal of 4 bases from V and 9 bases from J, the junction contained 8 bases not matched to a gene. Germline V lookup: CDR1 DFQATT, CDR2 SNEGSKA (reference sequence). Incomplete CDR3 DNA: TGCAGTGCTATACCGGGACTAGCGGGGGTGGTTGAG. Translated, it gives CSAIPGLAGVVE. The whole CDR3 sequence reads CSAIPGLAGVVEQFF.

In the case of this clone: The missing CDR3 end, 3 residues past where the read stops, is filled in from the germline J gene. V usage is TRBV6-1 and J usage is TRBJ1-6; perhaps TRBD1 as D (6 bases). Germline loops: CDR1 MNHNS, CDR2 SASEGT. The CDR3 runs 14 residues. Trimming shortened V by 4 bases and J by 4 bases, and 8 bases separated the two germline ends. The chain's CDR3 is CASSAQGYNSPLHF. The DNA read from the CDR3 is TGTGCCAGCAGTGCACAGGGATATAATTCACCC.

CDR3: CASSVLRGDTYTF. Incomplete CDR3 DNA: TGTGCCAGCAGCGTCCTCAGGGGAGATACC. V is TRBV7-9 and J is TRBJ1-2; possible D gene TRBD1, 6 bases. Sequencing ends 3 residues short of the CDR3 end; the germline J gene provides the rest. From germline, CDR1 is SEHNR and CDR2 FQNEAQ (reference sequence). The CDR3 contains 13 residues.

To note about this clone: The read terminates 3 residues ahead of where the CDR3 ends, so the germline J gene completes it. The chain uses TRBV19 and TRBJ2-3; D remains unclear. The germline V and J ends were trimmed by 7 bases and 2 bases, with 13 bases remaining between them. The germline CDR1 and CDR2 sequences are LNHDA and SQIVND (reference sequence). This CDR3 spans 14 amino acids. This CDR3 reads CASTIGLFTDTQYF. The DNA read from the CDR3 is TGTGCCAGTACCATAGGGCTTTTCACAGATACG.

Remarks on this clone: Read coverage stops 3 residues before the CDR3 terminus; the germline J gene supplies the remainder. V usage is TRBV19 and J usage is TRBJ2-3, with TRBD1 identical over 10 bases. This CDR3 spans 16 amino acids. Germline CDR1 reads LNHDA; CDR2 reads SQIVND (reference sequence). The CDR3 sequence is CASSSATGQGIQPQYF. The CDR3 bases that were read are TGTGCCAGTAGTAGTGCGACGGGACAGGGGATTCAGCCG. The variable domain in full, completed from reference TRBV19 and TRBJ2-3, reads DGGITQSPKYLFRKEGQNVTLSCEQNLNHDAMYWYRQDPGQGLRLIYYSQIVNDFQKGDIAEGYSVSREKKESFPLTVTSAQKNPTAFYLCASSSATGQGIQPQYFGPGTRLTVL.

Concerning this clone: One junction end disagrees with the germline gene, perhaps due to a read error. Read coverage stops 3 residues before the CDR3 terminus; the germline J gene supplies the remainder. Other DNA sequences within the sample encode an identical CDR3. The rearrangement links TRBV2 to TRBJ1-3; 7 nucleotides align to TRBD1. The CDR3 covers 15 residues. Germline CDR1 SNHLY, CDR2 FYNNEI. CDR3 DNA, as far as it was read: TGTGCCAGCAGTGGGGGACAGAACTCTGGAAACACT. Protein: CASSGGQNSGNT. In full, the CDR3 is CASSGGQNSGNTIYF.

Points on this clone: Read data end 3 residues before the CDR3 end; the end is taken from the germline J gene. The chain employs TRBV6-2 or TRBV6-3 and TRBJ2-3, with 8 bases that match TRBD1. This CDR3 has 16 amino acids. The V gene's germline CDR1 is MNHEY and CDR2 SVGEGT. The trim removed 4 bases at V and 1 base at J, leaving 7 bases unmatched. The DNA read from the CDR3 is TGTGCCAGCAGTTCCTTCACGACAGGGGGCACAGATACG. Protein: CASSSFTTGGTDT. The whole CDR3 protein is CASSSFTTGGTDTQYF.

Worth noting for this clone: The CDR3 is cut off 3 residues early in the read; its end comes from the germline J gene. V and J are TRBV20-1 and TRBJ1-1; 7 bases line up with TRBD1. CDR3 size: 12 residues. Per the germline V gene, CDR1 is DFQATT and CDR2 is SNEGSKA (reference sequence). Partial CDR3 DNA: TGCAGTGCTGCGACAGGGTCCCTCTTG. As protein: CSAATGSLL. The whole CDR3 sequence is CSAATGSLLAFF.

As regards this clone: Germline is not matched at one junction end, which may reflect a read error. The read halts 3 residues ahead of the CDR3 end, with the missing end drawn from the germline J gene. The sample holds other DNA sequences that translate to the same CDR3. The V gene is TRBV7-3, the J gene TRBJ1-3; 7 bases fit TRBD1. This CDR3 is built from 15 residues. The V gene's germline CDR1 is SGHTA and CDR2 FQGTGA. This CDR3 reads CASSLLGGPGNTIYF. The CDR3 bases that were read are TGTGCCAGCAGCTTACTAGGGGGCCCTGGAAACACT.